The sequence of this T cell receptor beta chain was determined in a study of cytomegalovirus exposure and HLA in healthy donors. Amplification used 60 Vbeta primers and 13 Jbeta primers. Per the authors' pipeline: Later work found around 72 million unique TCR beta chains, with some 11 million shared. Profiled with immunoSEQ multiplex PCR; TCRdb holds only in-frame clones, not every one. That table gives V, J and clone size, and the DNA gave D and trimming. The sample includes 150,000 or so clones, around 79% of them seen just once. The germline CDR1 and CDR2 sequences are SGHVS and FQNEAQ. Germline trimming cut 4 bases from V and 1 base from J; bases unmatched to any gene: 8. The CDR3 contains 17 residues.

Material: PBMCs. The chain has TRBV7-8 and TRBJ2-7, with 12 bases lining up with TRBD2. The sequence derives from a man aged 40-50 years in good health and CMV-seropositive. The CDR3 DNA is TGTGCCAGCAGCTCCCCCCTGACTAGCGGGAGATCCTACGAGCAGTACTTC. Its protein is CASSSPLTSGRSYEQYF.